This is a list of T cell receptor beta chains from one sample in a study of blood T cells in healthy people across ages. MiXCR, run by TCRdb on the 5' RACE reads, gives a single entry per CDR3 protein. The table records 750,000 to 950,000 distinct CDR3 sequences, 25% to 30% of them present only once. This sample was shared with a second study, whose subject was T cells of mothers and their children.

Sequenced input: blood. These receptor sequences come from a middle-aged woman in good health. The CDR3 runs from the conserved cysteine through the conserved F or W. A D gene is named only where the DNA matches it firmly. For some rows the clone size is stated as once, few or many, or as a class when expanded; others skip it.

V gene: TRBV28; J gene: TRBJ2-7; D gene: .; clone size: many; CDR3 protein: CASSLKLTPAYEQYF; CDR3 DNA: TGTGCCAGCAGTTTAAAATTGACACCCGCATACGAGCAGTACTTC
V gene: TRBV10-2; J gene: TRBJ1-5; D gene: .; clone size: .; CDR3 protein: CASSEGLLDNQPQHF; CDR3 DNA: TGCGCCAGCAGTGAGGGTCTCCTCGATAATCAGCCCCAGCATTTT
V gene: TRBV11-2; J gene: TRBJ2-3; D gene: TRBD1; clone size: many; CDR3 protein: CASSWIIPRDRQTDTQYF; CDR3 DNA: TGTGCCAGCAGCTGGATCATCCCTAGGGACAGGCAGACAGATACGCAGTATTTT
V gene: TRBV12-3/TRBV12-4; J gene: TRBJ1-4; D gene: .; clone size: .; CDR3 protein: CASSSRPGMELFF; CDR3 DNA: TGTGCCAGCAGTTCGCGACCGGGTATGGAACTGTTTTTT
V gene: TRBV9; J gene: TRBJ2-2; D gene: TRBD1; clone size: .; CDR3 protein: CASSDPEDRGKTGELFF; CDR3 DNA: TGTGCCAGCAGCGATCCCGAAGACAGGGGGAAGACCGGGGAGCTGTTTTTT
V gene: TRBV7-2; J gene: TRBJ2-7; D gene: TRBD1; clone size: many; CDR3 protein: CASSQGQPSEQYF; CDR3 DNA: TGTGCCAGCAGCCAGGGACAGCCAAGCGAGCAGTACTTC
V gene: TRBV4-1; J gene: TRBJ2-5; D gene: TRBD1; clone size: .; CDR3 protein: CASSQACRQGPETQYF; CDR3 DNA: TGCGCCAGCAGCCAAGCTTGCCGACAGGGGCCGGAGACCCAGTACTTC
V gene: TRBV20-1; J gene: TRBJ2-1; D gene: TRBD2; clone size: many; CDR3 protein: CSARVPSGGVRSYNEQFF; CDR3 DNA: TGCAGTGCTAGAGTCCCTAGCGGGGGGGTGCGCTCCTACAATGAGCAGTTCTTC
V gene: TRBV2; J gene: TRBJ1-1; D gene: .; clone size: few; CDR3 protein: CASSDRRMGAFF; CDR3 DNA: TGTGCCAGCAGTGACCGCCGGATGGGAGCTTTCTTT
V gene: TRBV6-5; J gene: TRBJ2-7; D gene: TRBD1; clone size: many; CDR3 protein: CASGQGNYEQYF; CDR3 DNA: TGTGCCAGCGGACAGGGGAACTACGAGCAGTACTTC
V gene: TRBV5-1; J gene: TRBJ2-7; D gene: .; clone size: many; CDR3 protein: CASSLAKPLYEQYF; CDR3 DNA: TGCGCCAGCAGCTTGGCCAAGCCCCTCTACGAGCAGTACTTC
V gene: TRBV28; J gene: TRBJ2-7; D gene: .; clone size: many; CDR3 protein: CASRADRDYHHYEQYF; CDR3 DNA: TGTGCCAGCAGGGCGGACAGGGACTATCATCACTACGAGCAGTACTTC
V gene: TRBV5-1; J gene: TRBJ1-2; D gene: TRBD1; clone size: many; CDR3 protein: CASRYHRGTSYGYTF; CDR3 DNA: TGCGCCAGCAGATACCACAGGGGTACGTCCTATGGCTACACCTTC
V gene: TRBV7-6; J gene: TRBJ1-3; D gene: .; clone size: few; CDR3 protein: CASSKRSSGNTIYF; CDR3 DNA: TGTGCCAGCAGCAAACGGAGCTCTGGAAACACCATATATTTT
V gene: TRBV10-3; J gene: TRBJ1-2; D gene: .; clone size: few; CDR3 protein: CATGTLLMRGYTF; CDR3 DNA: TGTGCCACCGGGACTTTATTAATGAGGGGCTACACCTTC
V gene: TRBV28; J gene: TRBJ1-2; D gene: TRBD1; clone size: .; CDR3 protein: CASSLTPTGAPRMGYTF; CDR3 DNA: TGTGCCAGCAGTCTTACCCCCACAGGGGCCCCTAGGATGGGCTACACCTTC
V gene: TRBV12-3/TRBV12-4; J gene: TRBJ2-7; D gene: .; clone size: .; CDR3 protein: CASSLVAGVAYEQYF; CDR3 DNA: TGTGCCAGCAGTTTAGTCGCGGGCGTGGCCTACGAGCAGTACTTC
V gene: TRBV12-3/TRBV12-4; J gene: TRBJ1-5; D gene: .; clone size: .; CDR3 protein: CASSPTEGNQPQHF; CDR3 DNA: TGTGCCAGCAGTCCAACGGAGGGGAATCAGCCCCAGCATTTT
V gene: TRBV20-1; J gene: TRBJ2-1; D gene: TRBD2; clone size: .; CDR3 protein: CSASLGGGFYNEQFF; CDR3 DNA: TGCAGTGCTAGCCTCGGGGGGGGATTCTACAATGAGCAGTTCTTC
V gene: TRBV12-3/TRBV12-4; J gene: TRBJ1-2; D gene: .; clone size: many; CDR3 protein: CASSFYSYGYTF; CDR3 DNA: TGTGCCAGCAGTTTTTACAGCTATGGCTACACCTTC
V gene: TRBV2; J gene: TRBJ2-5; D gene: TRBD2; clone size: many; CDR3 protein: CASTRQGLAGQETQYF; CDR3 DNA: TGTGCCAGCACGCGGCAGGGACTAGCTGGCCAAGAGACCCAGTACTTC
V gene: TRBV28; J gene: TRBJ1-4; D gene: .; clone size: .; CDR3 protein: CASSWFSRLYQEKLFF; CDR3 DNA: TGTGCCAGCAGTTGGTTTAGTAGGCTTTATCAAGAAAAACTGTTTTTT
V gene: TRBV20-1; J gene: TRBJ1-5; D gene: .; clone size: many; CDR3 protein: CSANSHSNQPQHF; CDR3 DNA: TGCAGTGCTAATAGTCATAGCAATCAGCCCCAGCATTTT
V gene: TRBV18; J gene: TRBJ1-3; D gene: .; clone size: .; CDR3 protein: CASSPQGTQYRVLSGNTIYF; CDR3 DNA: TGTGCCAGCTCACCACAAGGGACTCAATATCGGGTCCTCTCTGGAAACACCATATATTTT
V gene: TRBV7-8; J gene: TRBJ1-4; D gene: TRBD1; clone size: few; CDR3 protein: CASSPRTGSWEKLFF; CDR3 DNA: TGTGCCAGCAGCCCACGGACAGGGTCGTGGGAAAAACTGTTTTTT
V gene: TRBV7-9; J gene: TRBJ1-1; D gene: TRBD1; clone size: .; CDR3 protein: CASSSLDRVGVSAEAFF; CDR3 DNA: TGTGCCAGCAGCTCCCTGGACAGGGTGGGGGTTAGCGCTGAAGCTTTCTTT